The 13 T cell receptor beta chains listed next were all sequenced from one sample in a study of cytomegalovirus exposure and HLA in healthy donors. A multiplex PCR was run with 60 Vbeta primers and 13 Jbeta primers. Generated by immunoSEQ multiplex PCR, the TCRdb table keeps only in-frame clones and is missing some. Of over 150,000 clones listed, around 69% were seen once; the top ten hold over 2.5%. The sequencing input was PBMCs. The receptor set was obtained from a woman in her twenties or thirties in good health and CMV-seronegative.

The genes are TRBV5-8 and TRBJ1-6, with D hard to call. V was pared by 4 bases and J by 10 bases, with 9 bases between. Germline V lookup: CDR1 SGHTS, CDR2 YDEGEE. The CDR3 contains 12 residues. This chain's CDR3 is CASSTRESPLHF. DNA of the CDR3: TGTGCCAGCAGCACCCGGGAGTCACCCCTCCACTTT.

The chain uses TRBV30 and TRBJ1-1; possibly TRBD1 for D (6 bases). Germline CDR1 is GTSNPN and CDR2 is SVGIG (reference sequence). The CDR3 extends over 13 amino acids. V gave up 5 bases and J gave up 3 bases, with 13 bases separating them. CDR3 in DNA: TGTGCCTGGTCGGGAGGGGGGTACACTGAAGCTTTCTTT. The encoded protein is CAWSGGGYTEAFF.

Comment on this clone: At one end, the junction sequence differs from germline, possibly due to a read error. This same CDR3 is encoded by further DNA sequences in the sample. V gene TRBV29-1 combines with J gene TRBJ2-1; D may be TRBD2 (6 bases). CDR3 size: 15 residues. Looked up from germline, CDR1 is SQVTM and CDR2 is ANQGSEA. The CDR3 sequence is CSVEDLSGPDNEQFF. The DNA for the CDR3 is TGCAGCGTCGAAGACTTAAGCGGGCCTGACAATGAGCAGTTCTTC.

This chain connects TRBV5-1 to TRBJ2-3; weak D call: TRBD1 (6 bases). This CDR3 has 14 residues. CDR1 is SGHRS, CDR2 YFSETQ, per germline. Trimming stripped 3 bases from V and 4 bases from J, with 12 bases between. DNA of the CDR3: TGCGCCAGCAGCTATGGACAGCCCTCAGATACGCAGTATTTT. Translating gives CASSYGQPSDTQYF. Supplemented by reference TRBV5-1 and TRBJ2-3, the full variable domain reads KAGVTQTPRYLIKTRGQQVTLSCSPISGHRSVSWYQQTPGQGLQFLFEYFSETQRNKGNFPGRFSGRQFSNSRSEMNVSTLELGDSALYLCASSYGQPSDTQYFGPGTRLTVL.

The chain is built from TRBV4-1 and TRBJ2-5; 7 positions match TRBD2. CDR3 length: 13 amino acids. The J segment lost 7 bases and the V segment lost 6 bases, leaving 8 bases of the junction unmatched. CDR1 is MGHRA and CDR2 is YSYEKL in the germline V gene. The CDR3 protein is CASSRAGEGTQYF. DNA of the CDR3: TGCGCCAGCAGTCGGGCGGGAGAGGGGACCCAGTACTTC.

This chain uses TRBV4-3 with TRBJ1-2; 7 bases fit TRBD1. This CDR3 is 15 amino acids long. CDR1 LGHNA and CDR2 YSLEER come from the germline V gene. Unmatched junction bases numbered 5, after V lost 0 bases and J lost 4 bases. For the CDR3, the DNA is TGCGCCAGCAGCCAAGATTTCCCAGGGGGCTATGGCTACACCTTC. Its translation is CASSQDFPGGYGYTF.

The genes are TRBV4-2 and TRBJ2-3, with D perhaps TRBD2 (7 bases). The CDR3 loop spans 17 amino acids. Between the trimmed V and J ends, which lost 0 bases and 1 base, there was a span of 14 bases. Germline V lookup: CDR1 LGHNA, CDR2 YNFKEQ. This chain's CDR3 is CASSQDLGGGGTDTQYF. The CDR3 region has the DNA TGTGCCAGCAGCCAAGATTTAGGGGGAGGGGGCACAGATACGCAGTATTTT.

The V gene is TRBV5-4, the J gene TRBJ2-7, with unresolved D. The length of the CDR3 is 12 residues. Germline CDR1 and CDR2: SGHNT and YYREEE (reference sequence). V dropped 2 bases and J dropped 3 bases, with 6 bases sitting between them. The CDR3 bases are TGTGCCAGCAGCTTCTCCGGCTACGAGCAGTACTTC. Encoded protein: CASSFSGYEQYF. Based on the CDR3 plus reference TRBV5-4 and TRBJ2-7, the full variable domain is ETGVTQSPTHLIKTRGQQVTLRCSSQSGHNTVSWYQQALGQGPQFIFQYYREEENGRGNFPPRFSGLQFPNYSSELNVNALELDDSALYLCASSFSGYEQYFGPGTRLTVT.

This sequence joins TRBV28 and TRBJ2-1, with a possible D match to TRBD1 (5 bases). Trimming stripped 5 bases from V and 7 bases from J, with 12 bases between. Per the germline V gene, CDR1 is MDHEN and CDR2 is SYDVKM. This CDR3 is 13 amino acids long. The CDR3 loop reads CASSQGWGNEQFF. The CDR3 coding sequence is TGTGCCAGCAGTCAGGGCTGGGGTAATGAGCAGTTCTTC.

This clone was counted once. The genes are TRBV19 and TRBJ2-1, with 15 bases identical to TRBD2. The germline V gene has CDR1 LNHDA and CDR2 SQIVND (reference sequence). The CDR3 is made up of 17 amino acids. The J segment lost 3 bases and the V segment lost 2 bases, leaving 2 bases of the junction unmatched. Written as DNA, the CDR3 is TGTGCCAGTAGTATAAGGGGACTAGCGGGAGGCTACAATGAGCAGTTCTTC. Its protein is CASSIRGLAGGYNEQFF.

A single count supports this clone. The chain combines TRBV27 with TRBJ1-2; TRBD1 aligns across 12 bases. Looked up from germline, CDR1 is MNHEY and CDR2 is SMNVEV (reference sequence). J lost 7 bases, V lost 2 bases, and 8 bases had no gene match. The CDR3 length is 16 residues. CDR3 in amino acids: CASSLTRDRGLFGYTF. CDR3 nucleotide sequence: TGTGCCAGCAGTTTAACCCGGGACAGGGGGCTGTTTGGCTACACCTTC.

The chain uses TRBV2 and TRBJ2-5; D is unresolved. Germline CDR1 reads SNHLY; CDR2 reads FYNNEI. V lost 2 bases to trimming and J lost 4 bases, with 11 bases between them. This CDR3 comprises 14 residues. In nucleotides, the CDR3 is TGTGCCAGCAGTGAATTAGGCGGTCCAGAGACCCAGTACTTC. It translates to CASSELGGPETQYF.

This clone was detected only a few times. The chain joins TRBV28 to TRBJ2-1; tentatively, D is TRBD2 (6 bases). CDR1 and CDR2 (germline): MDHEN, SYDVKM. This CDR3 is 17 amino acids long. Trimming took off 3 bases at V and 8 bases at J, with 23 bases between the two ends. The CDR3 sequence: CASSLGGVEGYGDEQFF. The CDR3 nucleotides are TGTGCCAGCAGTTTGGGGGGTGTTGAGGGTTATGGGGATGAGCAGTTCTTC.